The 3 T cell receptor beta chains given below trace back to one sample, sequenced in a study of T cell responses to AZD1222 COVID-19 vaccine. TCRdb keeps only in-frame clones here, not all; method: immunoSEQ multiplex PCR. The repertoire has roughly 160,000 clones, just over 90% of them found once; the top ten carry approximately 1.5%. The material sequenced was peripheral blood, taken on day 0 of AZD1222 vaccination. The origin of the receptors is an adult in good health.

This clone was found once. This rearrangement joins TRBV5-1 to TRBJ1-2; 7 bases are a match to TRBD1. Unmatched junction bases numbered 3, after V lost 2 bases and J lost 2 bases. The CDR3 length is 14 residues. CDR1 and CDR2 (germline): SGHRS, YFSETQ. The CDR3 sequence is CASSFQQGNYGYTF. DNA of the CDR3: TGCGCCAGCAGCTTTCAACAGGGGAACTATGGCTACACCTTC.

The table lists this clone with a count of one. This CDR3 is CASSLEGGTGELFF. DNA of the CDR3: TGCGCCAGCAGCTTGGAGGGCGGCACCGGGGAGCTGTTTTTT. This sequence joins TRBV5-1 and TRBJ2-2, with D uncertain. The germline V gene has CDR1 SGHRS and CDR2 YFSETQ. Trimming took off 0 bases at V and 4 bases at J, with 7 bases between the two ends. There are 14 residues in the CDR3. The full variable domain, with the rest looked up from reference TRBV5-1 and TRBJ2-2, is KAGVTQTPRYLIKTRGQQVTLSCSPISGHRSVSWYQQTPGQGLQFLFEYFSETQRNKGNFPGRFSGRQFSNSRSEMNVSTLELGDSALYLCASSLEGGTGELFFGEGSRLTVL.

The rearrangement uses TRBV7-3 and TRBJ2-2; D is uncertain. The CDR3 has 14 residues. The germline CDR1 and CDR2 sequences are SGHTA and FQGTGA. V dropped 5 bases and J dropped 1 base, with 8 bases sitting between them. As DNA, the CDR3 is TGTGCCAGCAGCGCGCTACAGAACACCGGGGAGCTGTTTTTT. It translates to CASSALQNTGELFF.